The 2 T cell receptor beta chains reported below all come from one sample, sequenced in a study of cytomegalovirus exposure and HLA in healthy donors. The study ran its PCR with 60 Vbeta and 13 Jbeta primers. Only in-frame clones appear in the TCRdb table, and some are missing; sequencing was by immunoSEQ multiplex PCR. The sample has some 120,000 clones, about 76% seen once. Sequenced material: PBMCs. The receptors here all came from a woman aged 25 to 45 in good health and CMV-seronegative.

The gene calls are TRBV25-1 and TRBJ2-5; a possible D gene is TRBD2 (5 bases). The germline V and J ends were trimmed by 1 base and 1 base, with 19 bases remaining between them. The CDR3 has 18 amino acids. The germline CDR1 and CDR2 sequences are MGHDK and SYGVNS. The CDR3 protein is CASSEWSAVGEIQETQYF. In nucleotides, the CDR3 is TGTGCCAGCAGTGAATGGAGCGCGGTGGGAGAGATCCAAGAGACCCAGTACTTC. The full variable domain, its missing parts supplied by reference TRBV25-1 and TRBJ2-5, is EADIYQTPRYLVIGTGKKITLECSQTMGHDKMYWYQQDPGMELHLIHYSYGVNSTEKGDLSSESTVSRIRTEHFPLTLESARPSHTSQYLCASSEWSAVGEIQETQYFGPGTRLLVL.

V gene TRBV7-6 combines with J gene TRBJ1-1; 7 bases match TRBD1. The CDR3 runs 15 residues. J gave up 1 base and V 1 base, and 3 bases lay outside the gene matches. Germline CDR1 reads SGHVS; CDR2 reads FNYEAQ. This CDR3 is CASSLDRQGNTEAFF. The DNA for the CDR3 is TGTGCCAGCAGCTTAGATAGACAGGGGAACACTGAAGCTTTCTTT.